These T cell receptor beta chains were read from a single sample in a study of blood T cells in healthy people across ages. Each CDR3 protein gets one entry after TCRdb re-called the 5' RACE reads with MiXCR. The repertoire holds around 710,000 distinct CDR3 sequences, with 43% as singletons. The sample was blood. The receptors come from a woman in her fifties or sixties in good health. Both conserved end residues are part of each CDR3. A D gene is named only where the DNA matches it firmly. Not all rows give a size; the values are once, few, many and, for expanded clones, a class.

V	D	size	J	DNA	CDR3
TRBV3-1	TRBD2	few	TRBJ2-1	TGTGCCAGCAGCCAATTAGCGGGAGACACCAATGAGCAGTTCTTC	CASSQLAGDTNEQFF
TRBV10-3	-	few	TRBJ2-1	TGTGCCATCAGTGAGGAAGCGGCGGGTGAGCAGTTCTTC	CAISEEAAGEQFF
TRBV7-2	TRBD1	few	TRBJ2-7	TGTGCCAGCAGCTTAGCGCTGGGACAGGGGTGCGAGCAGTACTTC	CASSLALGQGCEQYF
TRBV12-3/TRBV12-4	-	-	TRBJ2-7	TGTGCCAGCAGTTGGGCGAGGTTCCACGAGCAGTACTTC	CASSWARFHEQYF
TRBV7-2	TRBD1	-	TRBJ2-7	TGTGCCAGCAGCTTCCCAGGGGGCACGATAGCGGAGAGCTATTACGAGCAGTACTTC	CASSFPGGTIAESYYEQYF
TRBV20-1	-	few	TRBJ1-5	TGCAGTGCTAGACGCGGGGCGAGTAATCAGCCCCAGCATTTT	CSARRGASNQPQHF
TRBV9	-	-	TRBJ2-3	TGTGCCAGCACCTCCGGGGACGCCTCACCAGATACGCAGTATTTT	CASTSGDASPDTQYF
TRBV7-9	TRBD1	-	TRBJ1-1	TGTGCCAGCAGCTCATCCGGGACAGGGCAAGGTGAAGCTTTCTTT	CASSSSGTGQGEAFF
TRBV5-1	-	-	TRBJ1-5	TGCGCCAGCAGCTTGTCGGTCGGGAGCAATCAGCCCCAGCATTTT	CASSLSVGSNQPQHF
TRBV12-3/TRBV12-4	-	few	TRBJ2-3	TGTGCCAGCAGTTTAGCTCTGGGGACGGATACGCAGTATTTT	CASSLALGTDTQYF
TRBV3-1	-	-	TRBJ2-5	TGTGCCAGCAGCCAAGATACAGATGGGGAGACCCAGTACTTC	CASSQDTDGETQYF
TRBV12-3/TRBV12-4	-	few	TRBJ1-3	TGTGCCAGCAGTCCCACAGGGATGAATGGAAACACCATATATTTT	CASSPTGMNGNTIYF
TRBV3-1	-	few	TRBJ2-3	TGTGCCAGCAGCCAAGAAACTAGCCTGTATTTT	CASSQETSLYF
TRBV7-2	TRBD2	-	TRBJ2-7	TGTGCCAGCAGCCTCCATCCCCCGGGGACTAGTTCCTCCGAGCAGTACTTC	CASSLHPPGTSSSEQYF
TRBV7-9	-	-	TRBJ1-2	TGTGCCAGCAGCTTCGAAGAAGGCTATGGCTACACCTTC	CASSFEEGYGYTF
TRBV29-1	TRBD1	-	TRBJ1-1	TGCAGCGTCGAGGAGGGGGCGGGCACTGAAGCTTTCTTT	CSVEEGAGTEAFF
TRBV5-1	TRBD2	-	TRBJ2-1	TGCGCCAGCAGCACCGGGACTAGCGGATATGGGCAGTTCTTC	CASSTGTSGYGQFF
TRBV12-3/TRBV12-4	-	many	TRBJ2-5	TGTGCCAGCAGCTTAGAGACCCAGTACTTC	CASSLETQYF
TRBV20-1	-	-	TRBJ2-1	TGCAGTGCTAGTGGCGGCCTATACAATGAGCAGTTCTTC	CSASGGLYNEQFF
TRBV3-1	TRBD2	-	TRBJ2-5	TGTGCCAGCAGCCAAGCCAGAGACCTAGCGGGGGGCCAAGGGACCCAGTACTTC	CASSQARDLAGGQGTQYF
TRBV5-4	TRBD2	-	TRBJ2-1	TGTGCCAGCAGCTTGGATGTGCGGGGGGGCGACGATGAGCAGTTCTTC	CASSLDVRGGDDEQFF
TRBV20-1	TRBD2	-	TRBJ2-1	TGCAGTGCTAGAGATCCCACCGGGACTAGCTCTATTTCGGGGTACAATGAGCAGTTCTTC	CSARDPTGTSSISGYNEQFF
TRBV28	-	-	TRBJ2-6	TGTGCCAGCAGTAACAGGGCTGGGGCCAACGTCCTGACTTTC	CASSNRAGANVLTF
TRBV20-1	TRBD1	-	TRBJ1-5	TGCAGTGCTAGAACAGACAGGGGGCGACGGGGTCAGCCCCAGCATTTT	CSARTDRGRRGQPQHF
TRBV7-3	-	-	TRBJ1-1	TGTGCCAGCAGCTTATTCCCTACCAGTGAGGCTGAAGCTTTCTTT	CASSLFPTSEAEAFF
TRBV6-5	TRBD2	-	TRBJ2-1	TGTGCCAGCAGTTACCCTGGGAGGGAAGGCGAGACCCAGTTCTTC	CASSYPGREGETQFF
TRBV10-3	TRBD1	-	TRBJ2-2	TGTGCCATCACCCCGAGGACAGGGGGCACCGGGGAGCTGTTTTTT	CAITPRTGGTGELFF
TRBV13	-	once	TRBJ2-3	TGTGCCAGCAGCCGGGGCCTGGAGGGAGATACGCAGTATTTT	CASSRGLEGDTQYF
TRBV7-8	-	few	TRBJ2-3	TGTGCCAGCAGCTTCTCGACTTATTCGGCAGATACGCAGTATTTT	CASSFSTYSADTQYF
TRBV3-1	-	many	TRBJ2-7	TGTGCCAGCAGCCAAGAAAGCGGATCCTACGAGCAGTACTTC	CASSQESGSYEQYF
TRBV4-2	-	-	TRBJ1-2	TGTGCCAGCAGCCAAGACGTATCGGGACTCGGTACGGGCTACACCTTC	CASSQDVSGLGTGYTF
TRBV4-3	TRBD2	-	TRBJ2-3	TGCGCCAGCAGCCAAAGGGAACTAGCGGAGACCCCAGATACGCAGTATTTT	CASSQRELAETPDTQYF
TRBV30	-	-	TRBJ2-2	TGTGCCTGGGGGAAGGCGGCTACGAACACCGGGGAGCTGTTTTTT	CAWGKAATNTGELFF
TRBV10-3	TRBD2	-	TRBJ2-3	TGTGCCATCAGACCGGGACTAGCGGGAGGGCCGGGCACAGATACGCAGTATTTT	CAIRPGLAGGPGTDTQYF
TRBV24-1	TRBD1	many	TRBJ2-1	TGTGCCACCAGTGATTTTTCGGACAGGGGGAATGAGCAGTTCTTC	CATSDFSDRGNEQFF
TRBV2	-	-	TRBJ2-4	TGTGCCAGCATTGGGGCGGAAGGGACAAACATTCAGTACTTC	CASIGAEGTNIQYF
TRBV6-5	-	once	TRBJ2-7	TGTGCCAGCAGTTACACGGAGGGATCCGAGCAGTACTTC	CASSYTEGSEQYF
TRBV15	-	many	TRBJ2-1	TGTGCCACCAGCAAAAACAATGAGCAGTTCTTC	CATSKNNEQFF
TRBV30	TRBD1	-	TRBJ1-2	TGTGCCTGGACAGGGGGGACAGTGATCTATGGCTACACCTTC	CAWTGGTVIYGYTF
TRBV3-1	TRBD1	-	TRBJ2-3	TGTGCCAGCAGTCCCGGGACAGGCACAGATACGCAGTATTTT	CASSPGTGTDTQYF
TRBV6-5	TRBD2	-	TRBJ2-7	TGTGCCAGCAGTCCTTATAGCGGGACCTACGAGCAGTACTTC	CASSPYSGTYEQYF
TRBV20-1	TRBD2	many	TRBJ2-1	TGCAGTGCCAGGAAGGGACTATTCTACAATGAGCAGTTCTTC	CSARKGLFYNEQFF
TRBV6-1	-	-	TRBJ1-1	TGTGCCAGCAGTCCCCCTCCCGACGGGGAGGATCCCACTGAAGCTTTCTTT	CASSPPPDGEDPTEAFF
TRBV3-1	TRBD1	many	TRBJ1-2	TGTGCCAGCAGCCAGGACAGGGGGCGCCAGGGCTACACCTTC	CASSQDRGRQGYTF
TRBV4-2	TRBD2	many	TRBJ2-1	TGTGCCAGCAGCCAAGATGCCCGGGGGGGCATGGATAATGAGCAGTTCTTC	CASSQDARGGMDNEQFF
TRBV11-1	-	many	TRBJ2-7	TGTGCCAGCAGCTCTACCTCGGCGGGTAACGAGCAGTACTTC	CASSSTSAGNEQYF
TRBV20-1	TRBD1	few	TRBJ1-5	TGCAGTGCAAGTCCGGGACAGGCTTTCAATCAGCCCCAGCATTTT	CSASPGQAFNQPQHF
TRBV9	-	-	TRBJ2-7	TGTGCCAGCAGCGATGCCCCGAGGGCCTCCTCAACCTACGAGCAGTACTTC	CASSDAPRASSTYEQYF
TRBV6-1	-	-	TRBJ1-2	TGTGCCAGCAGTGAACAGATCTATGGCTACACCTTC	CASSEQIYGYTF
TRBV10-3	TRBD2	few	TRBJ2-3	TGTGCCATCAGCGGAGGGACTAGCGGGGGGCCGCATAGTAGCACAGATACGCAGTATTTT	CAISGGTSGGPHSSTDTQYF
TRBV10-3	-	-	TRBJ2-7	TGTGCCATCAGAACGGGGGTCAGGTTGGAGCAGTACTTC	CAIRTGVRLEQYF
TRBV12-3/TRBV12-4	-	once	TRBJ1-4	TGTGCCAGCAGTTTTCGAGGGTCCACGGTCCAGAGGGAAAAACTGTTTTTT	CASSFRGSTVQREKLFF
TRBV7-2	-	few	TRBJ1-5	TGTGCCAGCAGCTTTTTTCAGGATAGCAATCAGCCCCAGCATTTT	CASSFFQDSNQPQHF
TRBV4-1	-	few	TRBJ1-1	TGCGCCAGCAGCGAAAATAGGGCTTCGCATGGCGCTGAAGCTTTCTTT	CASSENRASHGAEAFF
TRBV12-5	TRBD2	-	TRBJ2-5	TGTGCTAGTGGTTTGGTACTAGGTCCCGGCGGGGGGCTGATGGAAGAGACCCAGTACTTC	CASGLVLGPGGGLMEETQYF
TRBV20-1	TRBD2	-	TRBJ2-1	TGCAGTGCGAATAGCGGGAGGTCTGATGAGCAGTTCTTC	CSANSGRSDEQFF